What follows are 21 T cell receptor beta chains derived from one specimen sequenced in a study of naive and memory T cell subsets (dated by TCRdb to the late 2010s). Receptor amplification or capture employed UMI-ligation and nested PCR. Sequencing was performed on an Illumina MiSeq. The beta constant-region primer was an equimolar mix of two oligonucleotides covering both TRBC1 and TRBC2. The ligated cDNA went through four rounds of PCR with nested alpha and beta constant-region primers together with the SP2 primer. TCRdb reworked the public reads: Q25 trimming with fastp, MiXCR clone assembly, productive beta chains retained. Every entry covers one CDR3 protein and lists the most common genes and DNA from its rows. Within this sample are about 120,000 distinct CDR3 sequences, with 36% of them counted one time only. Approximately 0.87% of the sample lies in the top ten. Sequencing input: central memory CD4+ T cells from blood. In light of the paper, this sample's cell subset or site label describes: central memory, CD45RA- CD27+. The receptors come from a human donor in good health.

This chain joins TRBV29-1 and TRBJ2-1; D is possibly TRBD2 (6 bases). Germline V lookup: CDR1 SQVTM, CDR2 ANQGSEA. Trimming pared 0 bases from V and 4 bases from J, leaving 13 bases between. The CDR3 covers 15 residues. This CDR3 reads CSVEDTGTLYNEQFF. In DNA, the CDR3 is TGCAGCGTTGAAGATACCGGGACTTTGTACAATGAGCAGTTCTTC.

The chain joins TRBV6-5 to TRBJ1-4, with D uncertain. CDR1 MNHEY and CDR2 SVGAGI come from the germline V gene. CDR3 size: 16 residues. With 8 bases removed from V and 5 bases from J, the gap between germline ends came to 21 bases. The CDR3 bases are TGTGCCAGCCGAAGCATTGTATGGGGTGGAAATGAAAAACTGTTTTTT. It codes for CASRSIVWGGNEKLFF.

The chain couples TRBV2 to TRBJ1-5, with D possibly TRBD1 on 5 matching bases. The germline CDR1 and CDR2 sequences are SNHLY and FYNNEI. Trimming took 5 bases from V and 4 from J, leaving 15 bases between them. There are 15 residues in the CDR3. CDR3: CASSPRGAENQPQHF. CDR3 coding DNA: TGTGCCAGCAGTCCCCGAGGGGCAGAAAATCAGCCCCAGCATTTT.

The chain employs TRBV6-5 and TRBJ2-5; D may correspond to TRBD1 or TRBD2 (5 bases each). The V gene lost 6 bases and the J gene lost 2 bases, with 19 bases spanning the gap. Germline values: CDR1 MNHEY, CDR2 SVGAGI. The CDR3 consists of 16 residues. The CDR3 region is CASSNLLGTEQETQYF. The CDR3 DNA reads as TGTGCCAGCAGCAACCTCTTGGGGACGGAACAAGAGACCCAGTACTTC.

The table lists this clonotype with many counts. V is TRBV2 and J is TRBJ2-3, with D possibly TRBD2 on 7 matching bases. The CDR3 has 16 amino acids. V lost 3 bases, J lost 2 bases, and 15 bases lay in between. Germline CDR1 is SNHLY and CDR2 is FYNNEI. CDR3 nucleotide sequence: TGTGCCAGCAGTGACCGGTCGCGGGGGCCCACAGATACGCAGTATTTT. This gives the protein CASSDRSRGPTDTQYF.

V usage is TRBV5-1 and J usage is TRBJ2-5, with D possibly being TRBD1 or TRBD2 (5 bases each). CDR1 is SGHRS and CDR2 is YFSETQ in the germline V gene. CDR3 length equals 15 residues. Trimming left V 4 bases short and J 5 bases short, with 18 bases between. In DNA, the CDR3 is TGCGCCAGCAGCGCCCGGGACCCCAATTCGGAGACCCAGTACTTC. Translated: CASSARDPNSETQYF.

Here the CDR3 reads CASSLTGTGVYEQYF. The CDR3 nucleotides read TGTGCCAGCAGCTTAACCGGGACAGGGGTGTACGAGCAGTACTTC. The chain links TRBV7-9 to TRBJ2-7; 10 bases are shared with TRBD1. Losses at the gene ends were 2 bases for V and 4 bases for J; bases not matched to a gene: 5. This CDR3 comprises 15 residues. The germline V gene encodes CDR1 SEHNR and CDR2 FQNEAQ (reference sequence).

CDR3 in amino acids: CASSPLPGEYQETQYF. CDR3 nucleotides: TGTGCCAGCAGCCCCTTGCCGGGAGAGTACCAAGAGACCCAGTACTTC. The rearrangement uses TRBV7-2 and TRBJ2-5; possibly TRBD2 for D (6 bases). Germline lookup yields CDR1 SGHTA and CDR2 FQGNSA. Trimming pared 5 bases from V and 0 bases from J, leaving 16 bases between. The CDR3 runs 16 residues.

The gene calls are TRBV20-1 and TRBJ2-7; 7 bases match TRBD1. Trimming took 1 base from V and 3 from J; bases not matched to a gene: 9. The CDR3 sequence is 15 residues long. Germline CDR1 DFQATT, CDR2 SNEGSKA (reference sequence). This chain's CDR3 is CSARAPGRGIYEQYF. The DNA for the CDR3 is TGCAGTGCTAGAGCCCCCGGCAGGGGGATCTACGAGCAGTACTTC.

This clonotype was counted many times. This chain connects TRBV11-2 to TRBJ2-4; TRBD2 agrees at 11 bases. CDR3 size: 16 residues. Germline lookup yields CDR1 SGHAT and CDR2 FQNNGV. V lost 5 bases and J lost 4; bases outside the gene matches: 7. The CDR3 nucleotides read TGTGCCAGCAGCCAGGGACTAGCGGAGGCGAAAAACATTCAGTACTTC. Its protein product is CASSQGLAEAKNIQYF.

The V and J genes are TRBV5-1 and TRBJ2-1, with D perhaps assigned TRBD1 or TRBD2 (5 bases each). V lost 0 bases and J lost 9, with 7 bases in between. The CDR3 is made up of 12 amino acids. Per germline, CDR1 SGHRS and CDR2 YFSETQ. The CDR3 region has the DNA TGCGCCAGCAGCTTGGTAGGGACTGAGCAGTTCTTC. Translating it yields CASSLVGTEQFF.

This clonotype has only a few counts. The J gene is TRBJ2-5, the V gene TRBV7-2; 9 bases map to TRBD2. With 2 bases clipped from V and 2 bases from J, the junction kept 6 bases outside the gene matches. The CDR3 consists of 16 residues. Germline V gives CDR1 SGHTA, CDR2 FQGNSA. The CDR3 sequence is CASSLHLAGLQETQYF. CDR3 nucleotides: TGTGCCAGCAGCTTACATCTAGCGGGGTTACAAGAGACCCAGTACTTC.

This chain uses TRBV6-1 with TRBJ1-2, with 7 nucleotides matching TRBD1. This CDR3 is 14 amino acids long. The V and J ends lost 3 bases and 4 bases, in that order; junction bases with no gene match: 5. Germline V lookup: CDR1 MNHNS, CDR2 SASEGT. CDR3 DNA sequence: TGTGCCAGCAGTGATGGACAGGTCCTCTATGGCTACACCTTC. It is translated as CASSDGQVLYGYTF.

This rearrangement joins TRBV7-9 to TRBJ2-1; 13 bases agree with TRBD2. The V segment lost 2 bases and the J segment 7 bases; nucleotides outside the gene matches: 17. The CDR3 spans 20 residues. Per germline, CDR1 SEHNR and CDR2 FQNEAQ (reference sequence). The CDR3 spells CASSLPNHQLTSGRGNEQFF. The CDR3 DNA reads TGTGCCAGCAGCTTACCCAACCACCAACTCACTAGCGGGAGGGGAAATGAGCAGTTCTTC.

This chain joins TRBV29-1 and TRBJ1-5, with no clear D. Germline CDR1 and CDR2: SQVTM and ANQGSEA. With 4 bases removed from V and 4 bases from J, the gap between germline ends came to 11 bases. The CDR3 consists of 13 residues. The CDR3 bases are TGCAGCGTTGTGATACAACCAAATCAGCCCCAGCATTTT. This translates into CSVVIQPNQPQHF.

This sequence joins TRBV24-1 and TRBJ2-1; TRBD1 matches 7 bases. Germline CDR1 is KGHDR and CDR2 is SFDVKD. The CDR3 spans 17 residues. With V trimmed by 2 bases and J by 0 bases, 6 bases remained unmatched. The CDR3 loop is CATSDSPDRASYNEQFF. CDR3 bases: TGTGCCACCAGTGATTCACCAGACAGGGCCTCCTACAATGAGCAGTTCTTC.

The J gene is TRBJ2-1, the V gene TRBV7-2, with D perhaps being TRBD1 or TRBD2 (7 bases each). Germline loops: CDR1 SGHTA, CDR2 FQGNSA. V was trimmed by 4 bases and J by 8 bases, leaving 18 bases between them. The CDR3 runs to 15 residues. The CDR3 sequence: CASSSRGRAGDEQFF. The CDR3 coding sequence is TGTGCCAGCAGCTCCAGGGGGAGGGCCGGAGATGAGCAGTTCTTC.

This clonotype was recorded at least ten times. V is TRBV4-2 and J is TRBJ2-6; the match to TRBD1 covers 10 bases. The CDR3 has 17 residues. CDR1 and CDR2 from the germline V gene are LGHNA and YNFKEQ. Trimming at V came to 6 bases and at J to 3 bases, leaving 8 bases not matched to a gene. The DNA of the CDR3 is TGTGCCAGCAGTTTTCCGGGACAGGGGTTTGGGGCCAACGTCCTGACTTTC. Translating it yields CASSFPGQGFGANVLTF.

The J gene is TRBJ1-1, the V gene TRBV28; 7 nucleotides line up with TRBD1. Germline V gives CDR1 MDHEN, CDR2 SYDVKM. The CDR3 runs 14 residues. The V gene end was trimmed by 3 bases and the J gene end by 3 bases; junction bases not matched to a gene: 4. Here the CDR3 reads CASSFGDRDTEAFF. The DNA of the CDR3 is TGTGCCAGCAGTTTTGGTGACAGGGACACTGAAGCTTTCTTT.

This clonotype has just a few counts. This chain connects TRBV7-8 to TRBJ1-1; D ambiguous. In germline, CDR1 is SGHVS, CDR2 FQNEAQ. The CDR3 runs to 13 residues. Between the trimmed V and J ends, which lost 4 bases and 5 bases, there was a span of 11 bases. CDR3 in amino acids: CASSYSVRTEAFF. The CDR3 coding sequence is TGTGCCAGCAGCTATTCGGTGAGGACTGAAGCTTTCTTT. Using reference TRBV7-8 and TRBJ1-1 for the parts outside the CDR3, the full variable domain is GAGVSQSPRYKVAKRGQDVALRCDPISGHVSLFWYQQALGQGPEFLTYFQNEAQLDKSGLPSDRFFAERPEGSVSTLKIQRTQQEDSAVYLCASSYSVRTEAFFGQGTRLTVV.

This clonotype was recorded once. The J gene is TRBJ1-5, the V gene TRBV28, with 11 bases that match TRBD1. Germline V gene lookup returns CDR1 MDHEN and CDR2 SYDVKM. The J segment lost 4 bases and the V segment lost 6 bases, leaving 5 bases of the junction unmatched. This CDR3 contains 15 residues. CDR3 sequence reads: CASRAGTGGNQPQHF. The DNA of the CDR3 is TGTGCCAGCAGAGCCGGGACAGGGGGAAATCAGCCCCAGCATTTT.